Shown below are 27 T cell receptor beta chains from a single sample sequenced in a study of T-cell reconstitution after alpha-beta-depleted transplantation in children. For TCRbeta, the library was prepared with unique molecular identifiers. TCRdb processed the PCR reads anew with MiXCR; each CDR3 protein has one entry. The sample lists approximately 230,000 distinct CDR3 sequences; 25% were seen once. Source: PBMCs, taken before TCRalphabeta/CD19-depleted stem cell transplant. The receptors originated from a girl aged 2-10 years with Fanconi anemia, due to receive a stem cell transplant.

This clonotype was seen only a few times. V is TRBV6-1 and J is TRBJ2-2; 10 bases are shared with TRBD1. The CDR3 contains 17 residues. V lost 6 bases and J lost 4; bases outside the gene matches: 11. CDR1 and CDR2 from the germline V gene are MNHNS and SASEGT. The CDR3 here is CASRLGAGTGVTGELFF. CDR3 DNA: TGTGCCAGCAGGTTGGGCGCCGGGACAGGGGTCACCGGGGAGCTGTTTTTT.

CDR3 DNA: TGTGCCAGCAGTTACGAGGGGGATAATGAAAAACTGTTTTTT. Its protein product is CASSYEGDNEKLFF. The rearrangement links TRBV6-5 to TRBJ1-4, with D tentatively TRBD1 (6 bases). The germline V and J ends were trimmed by 2 bases and 4 bases, with 8 bases remaining between them. Germline V lookup: CDR1 MNHEY, CDR2 SVGAGI. This CDR3 spans 14 amino acids.

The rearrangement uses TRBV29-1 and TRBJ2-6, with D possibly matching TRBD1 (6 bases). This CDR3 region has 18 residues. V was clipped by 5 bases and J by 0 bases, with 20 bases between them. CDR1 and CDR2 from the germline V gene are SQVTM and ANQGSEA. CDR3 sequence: CSVLSPGTIGSGANVLTF. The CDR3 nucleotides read TGCAGCGTTCTCAGTCCCGGGACAATAGGCTCTGGGGCCAACGTCCTGACTTTC.

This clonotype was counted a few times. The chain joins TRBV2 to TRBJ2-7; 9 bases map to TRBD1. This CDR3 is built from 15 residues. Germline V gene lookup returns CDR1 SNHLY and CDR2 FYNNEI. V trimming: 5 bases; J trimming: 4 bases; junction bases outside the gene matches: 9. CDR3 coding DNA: TGTGCCAGCAGTTATCAGACAGGGGGTGCGTACGAGCAGTACTTC. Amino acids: CASSYQTGGAYEQYF.

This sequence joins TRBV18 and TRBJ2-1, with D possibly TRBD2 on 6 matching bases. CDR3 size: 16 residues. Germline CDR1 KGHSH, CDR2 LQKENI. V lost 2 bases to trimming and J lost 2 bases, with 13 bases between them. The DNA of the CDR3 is TGTGCCAGCTCACCATATCGGACTACTGCCTACAATGAGCAGTTCTTC. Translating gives CASSPYRTTAYNEQFF.

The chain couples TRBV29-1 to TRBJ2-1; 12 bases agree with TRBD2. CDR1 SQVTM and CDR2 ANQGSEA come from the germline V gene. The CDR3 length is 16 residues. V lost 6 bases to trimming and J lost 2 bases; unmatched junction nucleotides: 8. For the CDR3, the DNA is TGCAGCGTAGCCCTTCTAGCGGGAGGGACCTACAATGAGCAGTTCTTC. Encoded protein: CSVALLAGGTYNEQFF.

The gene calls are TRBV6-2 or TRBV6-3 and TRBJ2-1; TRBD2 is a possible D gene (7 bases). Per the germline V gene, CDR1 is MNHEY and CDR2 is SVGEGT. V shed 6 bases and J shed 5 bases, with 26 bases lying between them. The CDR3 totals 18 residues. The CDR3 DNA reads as TGTGCCAGCAGGGGGGGGGGGACATCCACTCCGTTTAACAATGAGCAGTTCTTC. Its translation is CASRGGGTSTPFNNEQFF.

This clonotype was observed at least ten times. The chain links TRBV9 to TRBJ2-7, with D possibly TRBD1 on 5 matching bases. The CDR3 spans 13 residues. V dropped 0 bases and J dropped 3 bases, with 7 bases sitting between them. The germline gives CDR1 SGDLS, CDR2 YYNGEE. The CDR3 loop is CASSVGTNYEQYF. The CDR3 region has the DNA TGTGCCAGCAGCGTAGGGACAAACTACGAGCAGTACTTC.

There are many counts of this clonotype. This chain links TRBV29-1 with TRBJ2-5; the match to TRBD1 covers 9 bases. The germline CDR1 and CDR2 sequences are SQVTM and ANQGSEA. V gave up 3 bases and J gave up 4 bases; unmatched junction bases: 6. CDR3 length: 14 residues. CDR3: CSVDSGTGIETQYF. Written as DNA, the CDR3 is TGCAGCGTTGACTCCGGGACAGGGATAGAGACCCAGTACTTC. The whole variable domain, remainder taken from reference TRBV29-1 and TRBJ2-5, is SAVISQKPSRDICQRGTSLTIQCQVDSQVTMMFWYRQQPGQSLTLIATANQGSEATYESGFVIDKFPISRPNLTFSTLTVSNMSPEDSSIYLCSVDSGTGIETQYFGPGTRLLVL.

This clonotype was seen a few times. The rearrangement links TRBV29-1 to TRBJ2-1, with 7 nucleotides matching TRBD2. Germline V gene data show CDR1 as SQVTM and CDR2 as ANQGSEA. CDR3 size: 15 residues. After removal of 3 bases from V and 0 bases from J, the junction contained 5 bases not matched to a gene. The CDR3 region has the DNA TGCAGCGTTGATATAGCGGGCTTCTCCTACAATGAGCAGTTCTTC. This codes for CSVDIAGFSYNEQFF.

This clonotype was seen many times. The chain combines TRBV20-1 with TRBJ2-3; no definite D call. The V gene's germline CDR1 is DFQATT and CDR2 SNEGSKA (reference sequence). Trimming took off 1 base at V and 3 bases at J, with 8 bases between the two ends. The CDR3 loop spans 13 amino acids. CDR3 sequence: CSARVLGTDTQYF. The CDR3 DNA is TGCAGTGCTAGAGTGTTGGGTACAGATACGCAGTATTTT.

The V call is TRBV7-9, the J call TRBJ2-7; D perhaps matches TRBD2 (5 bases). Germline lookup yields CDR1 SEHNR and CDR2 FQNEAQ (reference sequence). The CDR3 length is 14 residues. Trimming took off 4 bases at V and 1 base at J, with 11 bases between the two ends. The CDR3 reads CASSSPSGSYEQYF. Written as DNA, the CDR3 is TGTGCCAGCAGCTCACCAAGCGGTTCCTACGAGCAGTACTTC.

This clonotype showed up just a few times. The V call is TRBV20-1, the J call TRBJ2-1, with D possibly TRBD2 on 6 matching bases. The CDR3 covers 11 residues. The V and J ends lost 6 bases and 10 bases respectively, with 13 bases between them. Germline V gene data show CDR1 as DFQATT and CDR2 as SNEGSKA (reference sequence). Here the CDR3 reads CSALRDWEQFF. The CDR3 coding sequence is TGCAGTGCGCTCCGGGACTGGGAGCAGTTCTTC.

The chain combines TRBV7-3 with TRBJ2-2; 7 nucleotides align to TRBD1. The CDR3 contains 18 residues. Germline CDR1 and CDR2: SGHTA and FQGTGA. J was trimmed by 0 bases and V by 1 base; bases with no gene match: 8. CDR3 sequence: CASSLRRRGLTNTGELFF. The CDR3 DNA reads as TGTGCCAGCAGCTTAAGGCGTAGGGGGCTTACGAACACCGGGGAGCTGTTTTTT. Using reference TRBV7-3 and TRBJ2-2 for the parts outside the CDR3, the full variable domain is GAGVSQTPSNKVTEKGKYVELRCDPISGHTALYWYRQSLGQGPEFLIYFQGTGAADDSGLPNDRFFAVRPEGSVSTLKIQRTERGDSAVYLCASSLRRRGLTNTGELFFGEGSRLTVL.

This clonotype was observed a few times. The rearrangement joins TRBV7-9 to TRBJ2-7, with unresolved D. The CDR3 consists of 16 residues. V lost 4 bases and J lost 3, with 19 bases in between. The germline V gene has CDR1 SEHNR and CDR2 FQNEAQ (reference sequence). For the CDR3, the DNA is TGTGCCAGCAGCTCAACCGATGAGTTTGAAGGCTACGAGCAGTACTTC. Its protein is CASSSTDEFEGYEQYF.

CDR3 in amino acids: CASSSRDKSDTQYF. CDR3 nucleotide sequence: TGTGCCAGCAGTTCCCGGGACAAATCAGATACGCAGTATTTT. This chain uses TRBV27 with TRBJ2-3, with D possibly TRBD1 on 6 matching bases. Deletions cut 4 bases from V and 4 bases from J, with 12 bases between. The V gene's germline CDR1 is MNHEY and CDR2 SMNVEV (reference sequence). The CDR3 runs to 14 residues.

The CDR3 bases are TGCAGTGGACTAGCTGCCTCCTACGAGCAGTACTTC. Encoded protein: CSGLAASYEQYF. The J gene is TRBJ2-7, the V gene TRBV20-1; 7 nucleotides match TRBD2. This CDR3 spans 12 amino acids. Germline V gene data show CDR1 as DFQATT and CDR2 as SNEGSKA (reference sequence). J gave up 0 bases and V 7 bases, and 3 bases lay outside the gene matches.

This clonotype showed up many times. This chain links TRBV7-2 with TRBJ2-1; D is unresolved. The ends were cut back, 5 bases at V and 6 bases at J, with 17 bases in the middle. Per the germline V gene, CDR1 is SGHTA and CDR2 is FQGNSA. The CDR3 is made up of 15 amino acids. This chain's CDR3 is CASSPPFGAFNEQFF. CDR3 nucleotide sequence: TGTGCCAGCAGCCCCCCGTTTGGAGCTTTCAATGAGCAGTTCTTC.

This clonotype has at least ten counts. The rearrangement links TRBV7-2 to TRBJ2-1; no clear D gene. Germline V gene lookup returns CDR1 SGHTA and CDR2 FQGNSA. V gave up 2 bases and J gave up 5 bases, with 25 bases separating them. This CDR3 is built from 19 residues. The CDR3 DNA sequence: TGTGCCAGCAGCTTAAACCGGAACCCTATAGCCCCCGGCCACAATGAGCAGTTCTTC. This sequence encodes CASSLNRNPIAPGHNEQFF. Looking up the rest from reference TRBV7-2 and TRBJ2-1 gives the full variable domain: GAGVSQSPSNKVTEKGKDVELRCDPISGHTALYWYRQSLGQGLEFLIYFQGNSAPDKSGLPSDRFSAERTGGSVSTLTIQRTQQEDSAVYLCASSLNRNPIAPGHNEQFFGPGTRLTVL.

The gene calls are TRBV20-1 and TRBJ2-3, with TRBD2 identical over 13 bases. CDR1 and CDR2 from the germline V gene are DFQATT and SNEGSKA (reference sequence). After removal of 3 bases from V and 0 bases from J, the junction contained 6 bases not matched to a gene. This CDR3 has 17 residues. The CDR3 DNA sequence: TGCAGTGCTAGCCGCGGACTAGCGGGAGCTAGCACAGATACGCAGTATTTT. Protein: CSASRGLAGASTDTQYF.

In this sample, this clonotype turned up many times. CDR3 sequence reads: CSASLSGAIYEQYF. Written as DNA, the CDR3 is TGCAGTGCCTCACTTAGCGGGGCCATCTACGAGCAGTACTTC. V and J are TRBV20-1 and TRBJ2-7; 8 nucleotides agree with TRBD2. Trimming removed 6 bases from V and 3 bases from J; junction bases left unmatched: 10. Germline V gene data show CDR1 as DFQATT and CDR2 as SNEGSKA (reference sequence). The CDR3 has 14 residues.

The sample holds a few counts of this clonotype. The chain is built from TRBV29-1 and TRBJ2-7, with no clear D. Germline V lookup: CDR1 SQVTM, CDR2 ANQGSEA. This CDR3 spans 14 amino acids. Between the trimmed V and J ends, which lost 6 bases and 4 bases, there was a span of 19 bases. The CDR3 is CSVSGPRTNYEQYF. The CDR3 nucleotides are TGCAGCGTGAGTGGGCCTCGTACCAATTACGAGCAGTACTTC.

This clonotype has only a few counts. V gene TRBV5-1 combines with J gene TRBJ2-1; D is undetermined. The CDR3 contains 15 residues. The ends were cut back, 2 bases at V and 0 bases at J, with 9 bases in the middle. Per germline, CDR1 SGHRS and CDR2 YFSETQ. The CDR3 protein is CASSFNGGSYNEQFF. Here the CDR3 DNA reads TGCGCCAGCAGCTTTAACGGTGGCTCCTACAATGAGCAGTTCTTC.

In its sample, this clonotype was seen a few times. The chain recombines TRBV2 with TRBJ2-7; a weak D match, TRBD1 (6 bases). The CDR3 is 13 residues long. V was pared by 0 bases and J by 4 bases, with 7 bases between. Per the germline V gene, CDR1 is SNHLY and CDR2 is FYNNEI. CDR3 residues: CASSEATGYEQYF. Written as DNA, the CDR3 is TGTGCCAGCAGTGAAGCGACAGGTTACGAGCAGTACTTC. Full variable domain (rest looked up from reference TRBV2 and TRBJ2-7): EPEVTQTPSHQVTQMGQEVILRCVPISNHLYFYWYRQILGQKVEFLVSFYNNEISEKSEIFDDQFSVERPDGSNFTLKIRSTKLEDSAMYFCASSEATGYEQYFGPGTRLTVT.

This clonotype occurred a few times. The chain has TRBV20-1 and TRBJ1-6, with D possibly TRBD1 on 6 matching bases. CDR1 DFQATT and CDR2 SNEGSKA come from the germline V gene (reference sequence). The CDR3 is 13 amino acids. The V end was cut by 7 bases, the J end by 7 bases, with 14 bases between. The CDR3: CSGVSRGNSPLHF. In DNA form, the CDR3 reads TGCAGTGGAGTGTCCAGGGGAAATTCACCCCTCCACTTT.

CDR3 residues: CSVEDYMGQNGYTF. The CDR3 coding sequence is TGCAGCGTTGAAGACTATATGGGACAGAATGGCTACACCTTC. The V and J genes are TRBV29-1 and TRBJ1-2, with TRBD1 matching over 7 bases. The junction had 7 bases not matched to a gene; V was cut back by 0 bases and J by 6 bases. Germline CDR1 reads SQVTM; CDR2 reads ANQGSEA. There are 14 residues in the CDR3.

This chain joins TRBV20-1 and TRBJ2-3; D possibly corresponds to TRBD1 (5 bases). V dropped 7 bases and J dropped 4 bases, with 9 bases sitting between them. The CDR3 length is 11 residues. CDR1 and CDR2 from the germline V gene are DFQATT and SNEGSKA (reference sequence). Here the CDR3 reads CSVRRADTQYF. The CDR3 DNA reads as TGCAGTGTACGCAGGGCAGATACGCAGTATTTT.